A selection of T cell receptor beta chains follows, all from one sample in a study of blood T cell repertoires in COVID-19. Profiled with immunoSEQ multiplex PCR; TCRdb holds only in-frame clones, not every one. This sample has under 250,000 clones, with around 89% found just once. The sequenced sample was peripheral blood. These receptors all come from a woman in her thirties or forties with acute or convalescent COVID-19. CDR3s include the opening cysteine and the closing phenylalanine or tryptophan. The D gene is left open where the match is weak. For some rows the clone size is stated as once, few or many, or as a class when expanded; others skip it.

J: TRBJ1-2
length: 14
size: NA
V: TRBV21-1
D: NA
DNA: TGTGCCAGCAAACCCCCCGGGACAGGGGGTGGCTACACCTTC
CDR3: CASKPPGTGGGYTF

J: TRBJ2-5
length: 12
size: NA
V: TRBV19
D: NA
DNA: TGTGCCACGAAGGGGGGGGACGAGACCCAGTACTTC
CDR3: CATKGGDETQYF

J: TRBJ1-6
length: 15
size: NA
V: TRBV3-1/TRBV3-2
D: NA
DNA: TGTGCCAGCAGCCACGCCAGCTCCTATAATTCACCCCTCCACTTT
CDR3: CASSHASSYNSPLHF

J: TRBJ2-3
length: 15
size: once
V: TRBV4-1
D: NA
DNA: TGCGCCAGCAGCCAAAGTAGCGGCTACACAGATACGCAGTATTTT
CDR3: CASSQSSGYTDTQYF

J: TRBJ2-1
length: 14
size: NA
V: TRBV2
D: NA
DNA: TGTGCCAGCAGTGCCAGGGTTATCGACAATGAGCAGTTCTTC
CDR3: CASSARVIDNEQFF

J: TRBJ1-1
length: 14
size: NA
V: TRBV24-1
D: NA
DNA: TGTGCCACCACCCCCAACAGACCAAACACTGAAGCTTTCTTT
CDR3: CATTPNRPNTEAFF

J: TRBJ1-1
length: 14
size: NA
V: TRBV7-8
D: NA
DNA: TGTGCCAGCAGCTTAGTGGGGGGGAACACTGAAGCTTTCTTT
CDR3: CASSLVGGNTEAFF

J: TRBJ1-3
length: 17
size: NA
V: TRBV9
D: TRBD1
DNA: TGTGCCAGCAGCGTTCAGACAGGGACCTACTCTGGAAACACCATATATTTT
CDR3: CASSVQTGTYSGNTIYF

J: TRBJ1-1
length: 12
size: NA
V: TRBV29-1
D: NA
DNA: TGCAGCGTTATACATCAGAACACTGAAGCTTTCTTT
CDR3: CSVIHQNTEAFF

J: TRBJ2-3
length: 16
size: NA
V: TRBV18
D: TRBD2
DNA: TGTGCCAGCTCTTCTTTCCGGGGGGGGCCTTCGGATACGCAGTATTTT
CDR3: CASSSFRGGPSDTQYF

J: TRBJ2-3
length: 14
size: NA
V: TRBV13
D: NA
DNA: TGTGCCAGCAGCACCCGGACGGGAGTAGATACGCAGTATTTT
CDR3: CASSTRTGVDTQYF

J: TRBJ1-5
length: 15
size: NA
V: TRBV5-5
D: NA
DNA: TGTGCCAGCAGCTTGGCCAACGGGCCGGGGCAGCCCCAGCATTTT
CDR3: CASSLANGPGQPQHF

J: TRBJ1-2
length: 16
size: NA
V: TRBV19
D: TRBD1
DNA: TGTGCCAGTAGTAGGGGACAGATAGTAGCTAACTATGGCTACACCTTC
CDR3: CASSRGQIVANYGYTF

J: TRBJ1-3
length: 13
size: NA
V: TRBV14
D: NA
DNA: TGTGCCAGCAGCCAAGGAGGTGGAAACACCATATATTTT
CDR3: CASSQGGGNTIYF

J: TRBJ1-4
length: 15
size: NA
V: TRBV6-1
D: TRBD1
DNA: TGTGCCAGCAGAGGTAGCGGGACAGATAATGAAAAACTGTTTTTT
CDR3: CASRGSGTDNEKLFF

J: TRBJ2-4
length: 14
size: few
V: TRBV7-2
D: NA
DNA: TGTGCCAGCAGTCGACAACTAGCCAAAAACATTCAGTACTTC
CDR3: CASSRQLAKNIQYF

J: TRBJ1-1
length: 14
size: NA
V: TRBV6-5
D: NA
DNA: TGTGCCAGCAGTTATAATCGGGGGTTAACTGAAGCTTTCTTT
CDR3: CASSYNRGLTEAFF

J: TRBJ1-2
length: 15
size: NA
V: TRBV5-4
D: NA
DNA: TGTGCCAGCAGCTTGGAGCAGGGGACTAACTATGGCTACACCTTC
CDR3: CASSLEQGTNYGYTF

J: TRBJ1-6
length: 16
size: NA
V: TRBV19
D: NA
DNA: TGTGCCAGTAGTATAGAGTGGAGGGAGAGGAATTCACCCCTCCACTTT
CDR3: CASSIEWRERNSPLHF

J: TRBJ1-1
length: 16
size: NA
V: TRBV12-5
D: TRBD1
DNA: TGTGCTAGTGGTTTGGTACTCGGACAGGCTAACACTGAAGCTTTCTTT
CDR3: CASGLVLGQANTEAFF

J: TRBJ1-2
length: 13
size: many
V: TRBV3-1/TRBV3-2
D: TRBD1
DNA: TGTGCCAGCAGCCTAGAGGGGGCAGGAGGCTACACCTTC
CDR3: CASSLEGAGGYTF

J: TRBJ2-3
length: 12
size: NA
V: TRBV7-2
D: NA
DNA: TGTGCCAGCAGCCCTTACTCGTATACGCAGTATTTT
CDR3: CASSPYSYTQYF

J: TRBJ2-5
length: 13
size: NA
V: TRBV6-1
D: TRBD1
DNA: TGTGCCAGCAGTGAAGGGAGACCGGGACAGGAGTACTTC
CDR3: CASSEGRPGQEYF

J: TRBJ1-4
length: 15
size: NA
V: TRBV27
D: TRBD1
DNA: TGTGCCAGCAGTTCCCGGACAGGCTCGAATGAAAAACTGTTTTTT
CDR3: CASSSRTGSNEKLFF

J: TRBJ1-4
length: 17
size: NA
V: TRBV11-2
D: TRBD1
DNA: TGTGCCAGCAGCCTGGGACAGGGGGCGCATCCGTCTGAAAAACTGTTTTTT
CDR3: CASSLGQGAHPSEKLFF

J: TRBJ1-4
length: 13
size: NA
V: TRBV6-5
D: TRBD1
DNA: TGTGCCAGCAGCTCAGGGGGAGGAGAAAAACTGTTTTTT
CDR3: CASSSGGGEKLFF

J: TRBJ2-2
length: 15
size: NA
V: TRBV6-5
D: TRBD2
DNA: TGTGCCAGCAGTTACTTTGCGGGGGGCACCGGGGAGCTGTTTTTT
CDR3: CASSYFAGGTGELFF

J: TRBJ1-2
length: 15
size: NA
V: TRBV4-1
D: TRBD1
DNA: TGCGCCAGCAGCCAAGATGGGACAGGGGCCTTCCGCTACACCTTC
CDR3: CASSQDGTGAFRYTF

J: TRBJ2-2
length: 16
size: NA
V: TRBV24-1
D: NA
DNA: TGTGCCACCTCATCCGGCAGGAGGTCGTACACCGGGGAGCTGTTTTTT
CDR3: CATSSGRRSYTGELFF

J: TRBJ1-1
length: 12
size: NA
V: TRBV11-3
D: NA
DNA: TGTGCCAGCAGCTTCAGGGGTACTGAAGCTTTCTTT
CDR3: CASSFRGTEAFF

J: TRBJ2-5
length: 20
size: NA
V: TRBV4-1
D: TRBD2
DNA: TGCGCCAGCAGCCAAATTTTTACGACGACTAGCGGGGGGTCCCGGGAGACCCAGTACTTC
CDR3: CASSQIFTTTSGGSRETQYF

J: TRBJ1-2
length: 16
size: NA
V: TRBV24-1
D: TRBD1
DNA: TGTGCCACCAGTGATTTTTGGGCAGGGGGTAGTCCTGGCTACACCTTC
CDR3: CATSDFWAGGSPGYTF

J: TRBJ2-2
length: 15
size: NA
V: TRBV6-5
D: NA
DNA: TGTGCCAGCACTGCCGCGCAGGGGAGGGCCGGGGAGCTGTTTTTT
CDR3: CASTAAQGRAGELFF

J: TRBJ1-5
length: 19
size: NA
V: TRBV2
D: NA
DNA: TGTGCCAGCAGTGTTTGGGCGCAGGGGCGCCGGGGTGGCAATCAGCCCCAGCATTTT
CDR3: CASSVWAQGRRGGNQPQHF

J: TRBJ1-2
length: 17
size: few
V: TRBV19
D: NA
DNA: TGTGCCAGTAGTATAGGGGTAGGAGCTCTAGCTAACTATGGCTACACCTTC
CDR3: CASSIGVGALANYGYTF

J: TRBJ1-1
length: 16
size: once
V: TRBV30
D: NA
DNA: TGTGCCTGGAGTTCGCGGGGGGCAGGCTGGAACACTGAAGCTTTCTTT
CDR3: CAWSSRGAGWNTEAFF

J: TRBJ1-1
length: 13
size: NA
V: TRBV6-5
D: NA
DNA: TGTGCCAGCAGTCTCAACAGGGCTTGGGGAATAATCTTT
CDR3: CASSLNRAWGIIF

J: TRBJ1-2
length: 14
size: once
V: TRBV2
D: TRBD1
DNA: TGTGCCAGCAGGGGACAGGGGAGCATCCTTGGCTACACCTTC
CDR3: CASRGQGSILGYTF

J: TRBJ2-2
length: 15
size: NA
V: TRBV6-1
D: NA
DNA: TGTGCCAGCAGTGAACGGGGGGCTGTCCCCGGGGAGCTGTTTTTT
CDR3: CASSERGAVPGELFF

J: TRBJ1-1
length: 13
size: NA
V: TRBV2
D: NA
DNA: TGTGCCAGTAGACAGGAGAGGAACACTGAAGCTTTCTTT
CDR3: CASRQERNTEAFF

J: TRBJ2-1
length: 15
size: NA
V: TRBV4-2
D: TRBD2
DNA: TGTGCCAGCAGCCTCCGAGGGAGGACTAGCAATGAGCAGTTCTTC
CDR3: CASSLRGRTSNEQFF

J: TRBJ1-2
length: 13
size: NA
V: TRBV2
D: NA
DNA: TGTGCCAGCAGCTTTGGGGCTTCCCCGGGCTACACCTTC
CDR3: CASSFGASPGYTF

J: TRBJ1-2
length: 16
size: NA
V: TRBV18
D: TRBD1
DNA: TGTGCCAGCTCACCCATCGCGACAGGGGCTAACTATGGCTACACCTTC
CDR3: CASSPIATGANYGYTF

J: TRBJ1-6
length: 16
size: NA
V: TRBV19
D: TRBD1
DNA: TGTGCCAGTAGTTTCAGGACAGGGTCCTATAATTCACCCCTCCACTTT
CDR3: CASSFRTGSYNSPLHF

J: TRBJ1-6
length: 16
size: NA
V: TRBV11-2
D: NA
DNA: TGTGCCAGCAGCCTAAGTAGCCGCCGGGGAGGTTCACCCCTCCACTTT
CDR3: CASSLSSRRGGSPLHF

J: TRBJ2-1
length: 15
size: NA
V: TRBV5-1
D: NA
DNA: TGCGCCAGCAGCTTCGCGGGGTACTCCTACAATGAGCAGTTCTTC
CDR3: CASSFAGYSYNEQFF

J: TRBJ1-2
length: 19
size: NA
V: TRBV7-8
D: NA
DNA: TGTGCCAGCAGCAAACTCACTAACACTAGACAGGTCTCTAACTATGGCTACACCTTC
CDR3: CASSKLTNTRQVSNYGYTF

J: TRBJ1-6
length: 13
size: NA
V: TRBV2
D: NA
DNA: TGTGCCAGCAGTAAGGAGGAAAATTCACCCCTCCACTTT
CDR3: CASSKEENSPLHF